This T cell receptor (beta chain) was profiled in a study of T cell responses to AZD1222 COVID-19 vaccine. Sequencing used immunoSEQ multiplex PCR; TCRdb keeps in-frame clones, though not all of them. The table records around 120,000 clones, 70% to 90% of them present only once. Trimming removed 0 bases at V and 4 bases at J, with 10 bases between. The CDR3 extends over 15 amino acids. Germline CDR1 SGHRS, CDR2 YFSETQ. This clone was counted between two and nine times. The receptor was isolated from an adult in good health. V usage is TRBV5-1 and J usage is TRBJ2-2; tentatively, D is TRBD1 or TRBD2 (5 bases each). The sample in question was peripheral blood, obtained on day 0 of AZD1222 vaccination. CDR3 DNA: TGCGCCAGCAGCTTGGGGTCTGGGGGCACCGGGGAGCTGTTTTTT. Its protein product is CASSLGSGGTGELFF.